The 5 T cell receptor beta chains below come from one sample, sequenced in a study of Ad26.COV2.S vaccination and SARS-CoV-2 variants. Some clones are missing from TCRdb's copy, which holds only in-frame ones; the method was immunoSEQ multiplex PCR. The sample lists about 240,000 clones; approximately 87% were seen once. Treatment meaning: around 19 received Ad26.COV2.S at low or high dose, single or two shots; roughly 5 received placebo; per-sample allocation not given. Collection of the samples took place on day 63 after the first injection of vaccine or placebo. Sequencing was performed on peripheral blood, taken in a trial of Ad26.COV2.S vaccine versus placebo. These receptors were taken from a person aged 18 to 59 who received the Ad26.COV2.S COVID-19 vaccine or a placebo.

The chain uses TRBV5-6 and TRBJ2-1, with 8 bases that match TRBD2. V shed 0 bases, J shed 3 bases, and the junction held 8 bases outside the gene matches. This CDR3 has 17 residues. Germline CDR1 and CDR2: SGHDT and YYEEEE. As DNA, the CDR3 is TGTGCCAGCAGCTTGGCTATCGGCGGGGGGTACTACAATGAGCAGTTCTTC. Translating it yields CASSLAIGGGYYNEQFF.

This rearrangement joins TRBV19 to TRBJ2-3; 11 nucleotides align to TRBD2. J gave up 4 bases and V 10 bases, and 7 bases lay outside the gene matches. The CDR3 covers 14 residues. Per germline, CDR1 LNHDA and CDR2 SQIVND (reference sequence). CDR3 coding DNA: TGTGCCACACGTACTAGCGGGAGAGCAGATACGCAGTATTTT. Translating it yields CATRTSGRADTQYF.

This chain connects TRBV18 to TRBJ2-7; 7 bases line up with TRBD1. The trim removed 0 bases at V and 4 bases at J, leaving 3 bases unmatched. This CDR3 has 14 amino acids. Germline loops: CDR1 KGHSH, CDR2 LQKENI. The CDR3 region is CASSPPDREYEQYF. The CDR3 bases are TGTGCCAGCTCACCACCTGACAGGGAGTACGAGCAGTACTTC.

The chain carries TRBV15 and TRBJ2-1; D call uncertain. CDR1 and CDR2 (germline): LNHNV, YYDKDF (reference sequence). The ends were cut back, 1 base at V and 0 bases at J, with 10 bases in the middle. The CDR3 loop spans 16 amino acids. The CDR3 DNA reads as TGTGCCACCAGCAGAGGTAGACAAAGCTCCTACAATGAGCAGTTCTTC. It specifies CATSRGRQSSYNEQFF.

The CDR3 sequence is CASSQEATDYSYNSPLHF. For the CDR3, the DNA is TGCGCCAGCAGCCAAGAGGCGACAGATTACTCCTATAATTCACCCCTCCACTTT. This sequence joins TRBV4-1 and TRBJ1-6, with D perhaps matching TRBD1 (5 bases). Trimming left V 0 bases short and J 0 bases short, with 12 bases between. The CDR3 covers 18 residues. Germline V gene lookup returns CDR1 MGHRA and CDR2 YSYEKL.